This entry lists 22 T cell receptor beta chains sequenced from one sample in a study of T cell repertoires in cytomegalovirus infection. TCRdb re-called the reads with MiXCR, one entry per CDR3 protein. Of roughly 150,000 distinct CDR3 sequences listed, about 15% are singletons. The source material was CD8+ T cells from PBMCs. These receptors were collected from a human donor in good health (CMV status not recorded). Some clones in this sample may be carry-over from other donors' samples.

This clonotype showed up just a few times. The CDR3, as DNA: TGTGCCAGCAGCCAAGTACGGACTAGCGGTTACAATGAGCAGTTCTTC. Amino acid sequence: CASSQVRTSGYNEQFF. The genes are TRBV4-2 and TRBJ2-1; 10 bases align to TRBD2. The CDR3 totals 16 residues. Germline values: CDR1 LGHNA, CDR2 YNFKEQ. V dropped 1 base and J dropped 4; count of bases not matched to a gene: 4.

The chain recombines TRBV12-3 or TRBV12-4 with TRBJ2-4, with D possibly being TRBD1 (6 bases). Deletions cut 7 bases from V and 7 bases from J, with 17 bases between. The CDR3 has 14 residues. The CDR3 DNA follows: TGTGCCAGCACCGTTAACCGGGACACGAACATTCAGTACTTC. It encodes CASTVNRDTNIQYF.

Details on this clonotype: A much more abundant neighbour one base away suggests this may be a read error. The chain is built from TRBV6-2 or TRBV6-3 and TRBJ2-4; tentative D call: TRBD1 (6 bases). Germline loops: CDR1 MNHEY, CDR2 SVGEGT. CDR3 length equals 19 residues. CDR3 sequence reads: CASSLDGEYGMGAKNSQYF. The CDR3 nucleotides are TGTGCCAGCAGTTTAGATGGAGAATACGGGATGGGGGCCAAAAACAGTCAGTACTTC.

The chain links TRBV6-1 to TRBJ2-7, with 10 bases that match TRBD2. Germline-derived CDR1 and CDR2 are MNHNS and SASEGT. J was trimmed by 2 bases and V by 6 bases; bases with no gene match: 16. The CDR3 has 18 amino acids. Written as DNA, the CDR3 is TGTGCCAGCAGAGACCGCCCAGCCGGGACTAGCGTCCCCTACGAGCAGTACTTC. Translated: CASRDRPAGTSVPYEQYF.

The chain links TRBV5-1 to TRBJ1-2; a weak D match, TRBD1 (6 bases). In germline, CDR1 is SGHRS, CDR2 YFSETQ. Trimming removed 4 bases at V and 3 bases at J, with 19 bases between. The CDR3 loop spans 16 amino acids. CDR3 protein: CASSPSRGAIDYGYTF. CDR3 sequence (DNA): TGCGCCAGCAGCCCCTCCCGGGGGGCGATCGACTATGGCTACACCTTC.

The rearrangement uses TRBV7-9 and TRBJ2-7, with 8 bases matching TRBD1. Trimming cost V 6 bases and J 4 bases; bases outside gene matches: 8. This CDR3 is 14 amino acids long. Germline CDR1 is SEHNR and CDR2 is FQNEAQ (reference sequence). Here the CDR3 reads CASSAGTGVYEQYF. In DNA, the CDR3 is TGTGCCAGCAGTGCCGGGACAGGAGTTTACGAGCAGTACTTC. Drawing the rest from reference TRBV7-9 and TRBJ2-7, the complete variable domain is DTGVSQNPRHKITKRGQNVTFRCDPISEHNRLYWYRQTLGQGPEFLTYFQNEAQLEKSRLLSDRFSAERPKGSFSTLEIQRTEQGDSAMYLCASSAGTGVYEQYFGPGTRLTVT.

The rearrangement links TRBV19 to TRBJ2-1; TRBD2 is a possible D gene (5 bases). Trimming shortened V by 6 bases and J by 7 bases, and 16 bases separated the two germline ends. Per the germline V gene, CDR1 is LNHDA and CDR2 is SQIVND (reference sequence). This CDR3 spans 14 amino acids. The CDR3 reads CASRRESGSNEQFF. CDR3 DNA sequence: TGTGCCAGTAGACGGGAATCCGGGTCTAATGAGCAGTTCTTC.

The chain has TRBV28 and TRBJ2-7; TRBD1 aligns across 8 bases. In germline, CDR1 is MDHEN, CDR2 SYDVKM. CDR3 length: 16 amino acids. Trimming took 7 bases from V and 3 from J; bases not matched to a gene: 14. CDR3 residues: CASTPVGDRTLYEQYF. The DNA of the CDR3 is TGTGCCAGCACTCCCGTTGGGGACAGGACTCTCTACGAGCAGTACTTC.

This clonotype was seen a few times. The chain uses TRBV7-8 and TRBJ2-7; tentative D call: TRBD2 (6 bases). Germline V CDR1 and CDR2: SGHVS, FQNEAQ. The length of the CDR3 is 14 residues. Trimming left V 2 bases short and J 6 bases short, with 14 bases between. The CDR3, as DNA: TGTGCCAGCAGCTTATTAGAGGGAGGAAGCGAGCAGTACTTC. This sequence encodes CASSLLEGGSEQYF. The entire variable domain, with the rest obtained from reference TRBV7-8 and TRBJ2-7, is as follows: GAGVSQSPRYKVAKRGQDVALRCDPISGHVSLFWYQQALGQGPEFLTYFQNEAQLDKSGLPSDRFFAERPEGSVSTLKIQRTQQEDSAVYLCASSLLEGGSEQYFGPGTRLTVT.

A few counts support this clonotype. The rearrangement links TRBV6-2 or TRBV6-3 to TRBJ2-7; D unclear. Germline CDR1 MNHEY, CDR2 SVGEGT. V was clipped by 4 bases and J by 1 base, with 14 bases between them. The CDR3 is made up of 15 amino acids. CDR3 in amino acids: CASSFPVSRSYEQYF. CDR3 nucleotides: TGTGCCAGCAGTTTCCCTGTATCGAGGTCCTACGAGCAGTACTTC.

Only a few counts were recorded for this clonotype. The chain couples TRBV6-2 or TRBV6-3 to TRBJ2-1, with 9 nucleotides matching TRBD1. V gave up 5 bases and J gave up 5 bases; unmatched junction bases: 13. The CDR3 totals 17 residues. The germline V gene encodes CDR1 MNHEY and CDR2 SVGEGT. The CDR3, as DNA: TGTGCCAGCAGTCTGGACAGGGGAGTTCCCCCCCACAATGAGCAGTTCTTC. It encodes CASSLDRGVPPHNEQFF.

This clonotype appeared a few times. The V call is TRBV27, the J call TRBJ2-7; no firm D call. V lost 6 bases to trimming and J lost 7 bases, with 13 bases between them. This CDR3 region has 12 residues. The germline CDR1 and CDR2 sequences are MNHEY and SMNVEV (reference sequence). The CDR3 reads CASSPSVGEQYF. DNA of the CDR3: TGTGCCAGCAGCCCTTCTGTGGGTGAGCAGTACTTC.

V gene TRBV11-2 combines with J gene TRBJ2-3; maybe TRBD2 (5 bases). Trimming pared 4 bases from V and 1 base from J, leaving 24 bases between. Germline CDR1 reads SGHAT; CDR2 reads FQNNGV. This CDR3 is built from 19 residues. Written as DNA, the CDR3 is TGTGCCAGCAGCTCCTACCCGGGAAGGAGCCTCCCCCGCACAGATACGCAGTATTTT. This gives the protein CASSSYPGRSLPRTDTQYF.

This clonotype showed up just a few times. The chain recombines TRBV7-6 with TRBJ2-2, with unresolved D. The V end was cut by 3 bases, the J end by 6 bases, with 11 bases between. From germline, CDR1 is SGHVS and CDR2 FNYEAQ. This CDR3 spans 14 amino acids. The DNA of the CDR3 is TGTGCCAGCAGCTTCCAACCCCCGGCCGGGGAGCTGTTTTTT. Protein product: CASSFQPPAGELFF.

The chain employs TRBV27 and TRBJ2-7; D is perhaps TRBD1 (5 bases). Germline assignment: CDR1 MNHEY and CDR2 SMNVEV (reference sequence). CDR3 length equals 12 residues. The V end was cut by 2 bases, the J end by 6 bases, with 8 bases between. CDR3 amino acids: CASSLGRGEQYF. In DNA, the CDR3 is TGTGCCAGCAGTTTAGGTAGGGGCGAGCAGTACTTC.

This clonotype was observed many times. V gene TRBV7-2 combines with J gene TRBJ2-7; D remains ambiguous. V was cut by 0 bases and J by 2 bases, with 8 bases left in between. Germline V gene lookup returns CDR1 SGHTA and CDR2 FQGNSA. CDR3 length: 14 residues. The CDR3 nucleotides read TGTGCCAGCAGCTTAGCGCCAGGTCCCTACGAGCAGTACTTC. It specifies CASSLAPGPYEQYF.

This clonotype was recorded many times. The J gene is TRBJ1-3, the V gene TRBV7-2; 7 nucleotides match TRBD1. V was clipped by 7 bases and J by 4 bases; unmatched bases: 7. Germline lookup yields CDR1 SGHTA and CDR2 FQGNSA. The CDR3 covers 14 residues. The CDR3 coding sequence is TGTGCCAGCACCTCAACAGGGGCCGGAAACACCATATATTTT. As protein: CASTSTGAGNTIYF.

V gene TRBV23-1 combines with J gene TRBJ2-2; the D gene is possibly TRBD2 (6 bases). TRBV23-1 is assigned to the ORF class and has an uncertain function. The CDR3 covers 17 residues. Trimming cost V 1 base and J 1 base, with 13 bases left between them. For the CDR3, the DNA is TGCGCCAGCAGTCAATTCTGGGAGGACTTGAACACCGGGGAGCTGTTTTTT. Translated, it gives CASSQFWEDLNTGELFF.

The V and J genes are TRBV7-2 and TRBJ2-3; tentative D call: TRBD2 (6 bases). The germline CDR1 and CDR2 sequences are SGHTA and FQGNSA. V was clipped by 4 bases and J by 8 bases, with 13 bases between them. The CDR3 extends over 13 amino acids. DNA of the CDR3: TGTGCCAGCAGCTCCACCGGGGGTCGTACGCAGTATTTT. This translates into CASSSTGGRTQYF.

There are a few counts of this clonotype. The genes are TRBV7-9 and TRBJ2-3, with a weak D call TRBD2 (5 bases). Germline lookup yields CDR1 SEHNR and CDR2 FQNEAQ (reference sequence). Trimming left V 5 bases short and J 3 bases short, with 18 bases between. This CDR3 is built from 16 residues. The CDR3 sequence: CASSAPLPPGTDTQYF. CDR3 DNA: TGTGCCAGCAGCGCTCCCCTCCCGCCGGGGACAGATACGCAGTATTTT.

This chain connects TRBV6-2 or TRBV6-3 to TRBJ1-2; D is perhaps TRBD1 (5 bases). This CDR3 has 15 amino acids. Looked up from germline, CDR1 is MNHEY and CDR2 is SVGEGT. V was cut by 0 bases and J by 3 bases, with 11 bases left in between. For the CDR3, the DNA is TGTGCCAGCAGTTACTCGGTCCAGGGAGACTATGGCTACACCTTC. This sequence encodes CASSYSVQGDYGYTF.

This clonotype occurred a few times. V is TRBV28 and J is TRBJ2-5; D is perhaps TRBD2 (6 bases). Per germline, CDR1 MDHEN and CDR2 SYDVKM. V gave up 6 bases and J gave up 4 bases, with 9 bases separating them. There are 12 residues in the CDR3. The CDR3 sequence: CASRVGGETQYF. DNA of the CDR3: TGTGCCAGCAGAGTGGGAGGAGAGACCCAGTACTTC. Complete variable domain (other parts from reference TRBV28 and TRBJ2-5): DVKVTQSSRYLVKRTGEKVFLECVQDMDHENMFWYRQDPGLGLRLIYFSYDVKMKEKGDIPEGYSVSREKKERFSLILESASTNQTSMYLCASRVGGETQYFGPGTRLLVL.